Below, 18 T cell receptor beta chains from the same sample are listed, as sequenced in a study of shared clonotypes between healthy human individuals. This table comes from immunoSEQ multiplex PCR, and its TCRdb copy is limited to in-frame clones, with some not included. The repertoire has approximately 2,000,000 clones, about 94% of them found once; the top ten carry under 2%. Naive-designated CD8 cells lacked CD45RO, were positively enriched for CCR7, and omitted terminally differentiated effector memory CD45RA+ cells. The sequencing sample was made of naive CD8+ T cells from PBMCs. The receptors were gathered from a man aged 18 to 35 in good health. Some clones in this sample may be carry-over from other donors' samples.

This clone was recorded once. This sequence joins TRBV19 and TRBJ1-1, with a tentative D call TRBD1 (6 bases). Trimming left V 3 bases short and J 5 bases short, with 19 bases between. CDR1 and CDR2 (germline): LNHDA, SQIVND (reference sequence). This CDR3 spans 16 amino acids. CDR3 in amino acids: CASSMIFRGARTEAFF. As DNA, the CDR3 is TGTGCCAGTAGTATGATATTTCGGGGGGCGCGGACTGAAGCTTTCTTT.

For the CDR3, the DNA is TGTGCCAGCAGCTTCCCTCGACAGTCTTCTAACACCGGGGAGCTGTTTTTT. Its protein product is CASSFPRQSSNTGELFF. The rearrangement links TRBV7-9 to TRBJ2-2; tentative D call: TRBD1 (5 bases). The germline V and J ends were trimmed by 3 bases and 2 bases, with 16 bases remaining between them. CDR1 is SEHNR and CDR2 is FQNEAQ in the germline V gene (reference sequence). This CDR3 spans 17 amino acids.

The rearrangement uses TRBV28 and TRBJ2-7; D unresolved. This CDR3 has 13 amino acids. With 3 bases removed from V and 5 bases from J, the gap between germline ends came to 11 bases. Per the germline V gene, CDR1 is MDHEN and CDR2 is SYDVKM. CDR3 nucleotides: TGTGCCAGCAGTTTTCTTCCGGGTAACGAGCAGTACTTC. This gives the protein CASSFLPGNEQYF.

The genes are TRBV27 and TRBJ1-5; 8 bases fit TRBD1. This CDR3 has 17 amino acids. Germline V CDR1 and CDR2: MNHEY, SMNVEV (reference sequence). V gave up 3 bases and J gave up 5 bases; unmatched junction bases: 12. The CDR3 DNA reads TGTGCCAGCAGTTTGGCCGCGGGGGCAGGGGGCCATCAGCCCCAGCATTTT. The encoded protein is CASSLAAGAGGHQPQHF.

V is TRBV15 and J is TRBJ2-3; 8 nucleotides agree with TRBD2. The germline V gene has CDR1 LNHNV and CDR2 YYDKDF (reference sequence). There are 17 residues in the CDR3. V shed 0 bases and J 2 bases; nucleotides not matched to a gene: 7. CDR3 amino acids: CATSRDQLAAITDTQYF. The CDR3 DNA is TGTGCCACCAGCAGAGATCAACTAGCGGCTATCACAGATACGCAGTATTTT.

This clone has only one observation. The chain employs TRBV11-2 and TRBJ2-7, with D perhaps TRBD2 (6 bases). Deletions cut 1 base from V and 7 bases from J, with 14 bases between. This CDR3 comprises 14 residues. Germline CDR1 and CDR2: SGHAT and FQNNGV. The CDR3 DNA follows: TGTGCCAGCAGCTTAGGTGGGGGGATTCCAGAGCAGTACTTC. Translating gives CASSLGGGIPEQYF.

The gene calls are TRBV10-1 and TRBJ2-5; weak D call: TRBD2 (5 bases). CDR1 and CDR2 from the germline V gene are WNHNN and SYGVQD (reference sequence). The V gene lost 6 bases and the J gene lost 5 bases, with 16 bases spanning the gap. This CDR3 region has 14 residues. CDR3: CASSERLAPETQYF. The CDR3 DNA reads as TGCGCCAGCAGCGAAAGGCTAGCCCCGGAGACCCAGTACTTC.

This clone was found once. The CDR3, as DNA: TGTGCCACCTTTGGGCGATGGGTGGAAACTAGCACAGATACGCAGTATTTT. Its protein is CATFGRWVETSTDTQYF. The J gene is TRBJ2-3, the V gene TRBV2, with D hard to call. Trimming took off 10 bases at V and 0 bases at J, with 23 bases between the two ends. The V gene's germline CDR1 is SNHLY and CDR2 FYNNEI. This CDR3 spans 17 amino acids.

The V call is TRBV6-5, the J call TRBJ1-2; unclear D gene. CDR3 size: 13 residues. The germline V gene has CDR1 MNHEY and CDR2 SVGAGI. V shed 10 bases and J shed 1 base, with 13 bases lying between them. CDR3 sequence (DNA): TGTGCCACCCGGGCCTTCCTTAACTATGGCTACACCTTC. Its protein is CATRAFLNYGYTF.

This rearrangement joins TRBV28 to TRBJ1-1, with no clear D. Trimming took off 7 bases at V and 6 bases at J, with 12 bases between the two ends. The CDR3 spans 12 residues. Germline V gene data show CDR1 as MDHEN and CDR2 as SYDVKM. The CDR3 coding sequence is TGTGCCAGCACATCCGGGGAATCTGAAGCTTTCTTT. As protein: CASTSGESEAFF.

The chain couples TRBV4-3 to TRBJ2-6, with 8 nucleotides matching TRBD1. Germline V gives CDR1 LGHNA, CDR2 YSLEER. With 1 base clipped from V and 0 bases from J, the junction kept 5 bases outside the gene matches. CDR3 length equals 18 residues. Here the CDR3 DNA reads TGCGCCAGCAGCCAAGGGACAGGGATCCTCTCTGGGGCCAACGTCCTGACTTTC. This gives the protein CASSQGTGILSGANVLTF.

The chain links TRBV7-9 to TRBJ2-1; D is possibly TRBD2 (6 bases). The CDR3 runs to 14 residues. V was cut by 3 bases and J by 8 bases, with 14 bases left in between. Germline V gene data show CDR1 as SEHNR and CDR2 as FQNEAQ (reference sequence). The CDR3 nucleotides read TGTGCCAGCAGCTTTGGGGGGAGTTCGCATGAGCAGTTCTTC. Translating gives CASSFGGSSHEQFF.

The chain uses TRBV6-5 and TRBJ2-2; D is unresolved. With 0 bases removed from V and 5 bases from J, the gap between germline ends came to 13 bases. Germline-derived CDR1 and CDR2 are MNHEY and SVGAGI. CDR3 length: 16 residues. In DNA form, the CDR3 reads TGTGCCAGCAGTTACTCGAAACGGGTAGAAACCGGGGAGCTGTTTTTT. As protein: CASSYSKRVETGELFF.

The gene calls are TRBV27 and TRBJ2-3, with 12 bases that match TRBD2. This CDR3 has 13 amino acids. J was trimmed by 13 bases and V by 3 bases; bases with no gene match: 5. Germline assignment: CDR1 MNHEY and CDR2 SMNVEV (reference sequence). CDR3 in DNA: TGTGCCAGCAGTTTCGGACGACTAGCGGGAGAGTATTTT. Its translation is CASSFGRLAGEYF.

This sequence joins TRBV7-8 and TRBJ2-3, with 7 bases lining up with TRBD1. Germline trimming cut 1 base from V and 5 bases from J; bases unmatched to any gene: 9. The germline V gene encodes CDR1 SGHVS and CDR2 FQNEAQ. The CDR3 sequence is 16 residues long. The DNA of the CDR3 is TGTGCCAGCAGCTTAGGTCTTATAGGGGGCGGAGATACGCAGTATTTT. Protein: CASSLGLIGGGDTQYF.

The rearrangement joins TRBV18 to TRBJ2-7; TRBD1 might be the D (5 bases). This CDR3 is built from 17 residues. Trimming pared 0 bases from V and 2 bases from J, leaving 17 bases between. Germline loops: CDR1 KGHSH, CDR2 LQKENI. The CDR3 sequence is CASSPPLTTVDTYEQYF. DNA of the CDR3: TGTGCCAGCTCACCACCGCTAACGACAGTAGATACCTACGAGCAGTACTTC. Full variable domain (outside the CDR3, taken from reference TRBV18 and TRBJ2-7): NAGVMQNPRHLVRRRGQEARLRCSPMKGHSHVYWYRQLPEEGLKFMVYLQKENIIDESGMPKERFSAEFPKEGPSILRIQQVVRGDSAAYFCASSPPLTTVDTYEQYFGPGTRLTVT.

J is TRBJ2-1 and V is TRBV9; D not certain. The CDR3 spans 14 residues. V was shortened by 4 bases and J by 5 bases, with 13 bases between the two germline ends. Looked up from germline, CDR1 is SGDLS and CDR2 is YYNGEE. CDR3 nucleotide sequence: TGTGCCAGCAGCCCCTTTGGTCGAGACAATGAGCAGTTCTTC. This gives the protein CASSPFGRDNEQFF.

The chain links TRBV28 to TRBJ2-1, with 12 bases lining up with TRBD2. Germline trimming cut 2 bases from V and 7 bases from J; bases unmatched to any gene: 9. Germline-derived CDR1 and CDR2 are MDHEN and SYDVKM. The CDR3 extends over 17 amino acids. The CDR3 sequence: CASSLLAGGPKRNEQFF. CDR3 DNA: TGTGCCAGCAGTTTACTAGCGGGAGGGCCTAAAAGGAATGAGCAGTTCTTC.